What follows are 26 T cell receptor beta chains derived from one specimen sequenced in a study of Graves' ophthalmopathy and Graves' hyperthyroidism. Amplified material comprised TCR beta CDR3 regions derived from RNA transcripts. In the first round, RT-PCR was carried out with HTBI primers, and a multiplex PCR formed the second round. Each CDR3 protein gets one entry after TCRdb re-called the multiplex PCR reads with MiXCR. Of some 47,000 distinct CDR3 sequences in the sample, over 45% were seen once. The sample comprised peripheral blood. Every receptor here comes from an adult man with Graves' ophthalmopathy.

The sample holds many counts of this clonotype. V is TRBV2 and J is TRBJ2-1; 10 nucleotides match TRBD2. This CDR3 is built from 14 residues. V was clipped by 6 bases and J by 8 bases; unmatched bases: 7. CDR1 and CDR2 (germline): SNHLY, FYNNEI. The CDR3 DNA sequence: TGTGCCAGCAGGCTACTAGCGGGAACCGATGAGCAGTTCTTC. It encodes CASRLLAGTDEQFF.

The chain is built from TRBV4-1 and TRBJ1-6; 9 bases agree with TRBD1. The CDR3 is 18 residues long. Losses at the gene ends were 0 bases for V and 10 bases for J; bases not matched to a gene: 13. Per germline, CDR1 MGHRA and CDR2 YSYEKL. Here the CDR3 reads CASSQDFRARTGESPLHF. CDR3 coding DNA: TGCGCCAGCAGCCAAGATTTCCGAGCGAGGACAGGGGAATCACCCCTCCACTTT.

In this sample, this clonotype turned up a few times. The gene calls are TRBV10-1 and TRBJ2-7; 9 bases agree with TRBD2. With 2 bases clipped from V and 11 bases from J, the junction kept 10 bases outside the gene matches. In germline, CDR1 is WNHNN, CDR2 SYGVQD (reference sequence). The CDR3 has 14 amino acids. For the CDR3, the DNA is TGCGCCAGCAGTGAGAGCGGGGGGCAGACCCGAAAGTACTTC. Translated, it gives CASSESGGQTRKYF.

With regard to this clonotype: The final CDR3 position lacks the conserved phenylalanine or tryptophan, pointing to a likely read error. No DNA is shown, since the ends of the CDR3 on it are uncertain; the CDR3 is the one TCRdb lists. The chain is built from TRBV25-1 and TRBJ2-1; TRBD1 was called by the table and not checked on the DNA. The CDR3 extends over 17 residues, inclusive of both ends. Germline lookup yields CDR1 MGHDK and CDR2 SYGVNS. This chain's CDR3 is CASSDDRWGAYGYTFGS.

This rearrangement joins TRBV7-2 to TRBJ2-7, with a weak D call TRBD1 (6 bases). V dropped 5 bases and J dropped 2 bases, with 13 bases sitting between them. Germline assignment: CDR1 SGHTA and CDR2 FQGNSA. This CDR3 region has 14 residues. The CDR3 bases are TGTGCCAGCAGCCCCCCGGGACAAACCTACGAGCAGTACTTC. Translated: CASSPPGQTYEQYF.

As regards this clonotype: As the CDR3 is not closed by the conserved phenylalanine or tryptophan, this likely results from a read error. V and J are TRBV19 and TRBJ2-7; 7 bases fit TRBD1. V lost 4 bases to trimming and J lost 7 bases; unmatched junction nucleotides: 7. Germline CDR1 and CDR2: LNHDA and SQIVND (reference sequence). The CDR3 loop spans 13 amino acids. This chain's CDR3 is CASSTATGWEQYS. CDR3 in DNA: TGTGCCAGTAGTACCGCGACAGGGTGGGAGCAGTACTCC.

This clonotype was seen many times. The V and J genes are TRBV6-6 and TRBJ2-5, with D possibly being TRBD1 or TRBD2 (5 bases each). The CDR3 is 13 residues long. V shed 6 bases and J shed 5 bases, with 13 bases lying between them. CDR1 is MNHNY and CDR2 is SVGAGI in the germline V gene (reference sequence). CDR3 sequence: CASRRDLRETQYF. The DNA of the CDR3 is TGTGCCAGCAGAAGGGACCTCCGGGAGACCCAGTACTTC.

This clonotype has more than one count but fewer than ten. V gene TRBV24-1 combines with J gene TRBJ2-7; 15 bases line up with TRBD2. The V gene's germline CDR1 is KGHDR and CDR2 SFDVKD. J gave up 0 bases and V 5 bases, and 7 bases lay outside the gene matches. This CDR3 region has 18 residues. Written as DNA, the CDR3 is TGTGCCACCAGTGGGGTGGGGACTAGCGGGGGGTCCTCCTACGAGCAGTACTTC. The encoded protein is CATSGVGTSGGSSYEQYF.

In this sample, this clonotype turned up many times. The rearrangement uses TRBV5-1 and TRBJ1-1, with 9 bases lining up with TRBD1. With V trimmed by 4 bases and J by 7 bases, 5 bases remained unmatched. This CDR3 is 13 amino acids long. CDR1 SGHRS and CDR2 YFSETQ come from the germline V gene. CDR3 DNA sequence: TGCGCCAGCAGCCCACAGGGGGCTGGTGAAGCTTTCTTT. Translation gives CASSPQGAGEAFF.

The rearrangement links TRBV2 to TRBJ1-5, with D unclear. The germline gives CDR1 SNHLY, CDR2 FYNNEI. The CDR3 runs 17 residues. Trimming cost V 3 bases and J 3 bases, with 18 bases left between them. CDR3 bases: TGTGCCAGCAGTGACCGAGCGGGAGGGAACTTCAATCAGCCCCAGCATTTT. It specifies CASSDRAGGNFNQPQHF.

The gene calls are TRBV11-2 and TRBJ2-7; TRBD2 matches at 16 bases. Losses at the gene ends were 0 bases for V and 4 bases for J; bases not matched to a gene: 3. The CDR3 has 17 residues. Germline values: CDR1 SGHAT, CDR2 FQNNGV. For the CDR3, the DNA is TGTGCCAGCAGCTTAGAGGTGGGACTAGCGGGAGGGTACGAGCAGTACTTC. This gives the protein CASSLEVGLAGGYEQYF.

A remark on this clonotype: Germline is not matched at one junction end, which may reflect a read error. For the CDR3, the DNA is TGCGCCAGCAGCTTGGAGGGTAGCTCTGGAAACACCATATATTTT. This sequence encodes CASSLEGSSGNTIYF. The chain employs TRBV7-3 and TRBJ1-3; no clear D gene. The CDR3 loop spans 15 amino acids. Germline assignment: CDR1 SGHTA and CDR2 FQGTGA.

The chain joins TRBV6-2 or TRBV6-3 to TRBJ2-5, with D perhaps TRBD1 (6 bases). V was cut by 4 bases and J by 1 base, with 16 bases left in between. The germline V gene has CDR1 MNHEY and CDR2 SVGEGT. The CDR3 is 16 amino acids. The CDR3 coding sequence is TGTGCCAGCAGTTCATACAACACAGGGATCCAAGAGACCCAGTACTTC. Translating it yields CASSSYNTGIQETQYF.

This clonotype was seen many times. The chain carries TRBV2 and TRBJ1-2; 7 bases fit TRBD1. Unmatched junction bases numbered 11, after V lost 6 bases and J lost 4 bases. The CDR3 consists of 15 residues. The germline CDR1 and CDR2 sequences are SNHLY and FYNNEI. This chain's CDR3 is CASRGHRGLGYGYTF. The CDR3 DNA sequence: TGTGCCAGCAGAGGACACAGGGGATTGGGCTATGGCTACACCTTC.

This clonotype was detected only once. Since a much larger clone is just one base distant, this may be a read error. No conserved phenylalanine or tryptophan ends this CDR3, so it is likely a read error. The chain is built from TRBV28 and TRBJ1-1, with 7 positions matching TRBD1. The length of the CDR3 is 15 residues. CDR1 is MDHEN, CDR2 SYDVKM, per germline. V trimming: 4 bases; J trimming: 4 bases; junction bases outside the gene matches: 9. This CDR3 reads CASSSTGVLGTEAFC. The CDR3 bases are TGTGCCAGCAGTTCAACAGGGGTTTTGGGCACTGAAGCTTTCTGT.

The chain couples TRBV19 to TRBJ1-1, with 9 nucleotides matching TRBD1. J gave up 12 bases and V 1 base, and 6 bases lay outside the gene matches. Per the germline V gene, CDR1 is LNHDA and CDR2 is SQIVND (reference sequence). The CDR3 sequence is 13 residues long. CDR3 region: CASSIVGTGRPFF. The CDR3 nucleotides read TGTGCCAGTAGTATAGTCGGGACAGGGAGACCTTTCTTT.

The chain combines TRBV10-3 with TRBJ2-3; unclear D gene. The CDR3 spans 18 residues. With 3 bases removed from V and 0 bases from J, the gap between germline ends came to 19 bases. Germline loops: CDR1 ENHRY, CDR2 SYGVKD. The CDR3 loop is CAISDPGLQAVSTDTQYF. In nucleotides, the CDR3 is TGTGCCATCAGTGATCCGGGCCTCCAGGCTGTGAGCACAGATACGCAGTATTTT.

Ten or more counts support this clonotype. Here the CDR3 reads CASSVEGGDSPLHF. The CDR3 DNA sequence: TGTGCCAGCAGCGTAGAGGGGGGGGATTCACCCCTCCACTTT. The chain is built from TRBV9 and TRBJ1-6; D is perhaps TRBD1 (6 bases). Germline CDR1 is SGDLS and CDR2 is YYNGEE. Deletions cut 0 bases from V and 8 bases from J, with 9 bases between. The CDR3 covers 14 residues. Supplemented by reference TRBV9 and TRBJ1-6, the full variable domain reads DSGVTQTPKHLITATGQRVTLRCSPRSGDLSVYWYQQSLDQGLQFLIQYYNGEERAKGNILERFSAQQFPDLHSELNLSSLELGDSALYFCASSVEGGDSPLHFGNGTRLTVT.

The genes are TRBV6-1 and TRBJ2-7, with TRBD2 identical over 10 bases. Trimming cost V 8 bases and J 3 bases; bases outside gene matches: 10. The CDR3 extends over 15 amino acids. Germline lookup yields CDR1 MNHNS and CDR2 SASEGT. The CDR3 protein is CASRGGLATDYEQYF. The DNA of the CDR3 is TGTGCCAGCCGGGGGGGACTAGCGACTGACTACGAGCAGTACTTC.

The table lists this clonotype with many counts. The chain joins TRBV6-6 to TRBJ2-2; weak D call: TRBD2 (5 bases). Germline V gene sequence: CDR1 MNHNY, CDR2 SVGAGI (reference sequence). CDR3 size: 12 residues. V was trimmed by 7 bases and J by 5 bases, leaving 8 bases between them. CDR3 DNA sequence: TGTGCCAGCAATGAGGGTACCGGGGAGCTGTTTTTT. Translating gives CASNEGTGELFF.

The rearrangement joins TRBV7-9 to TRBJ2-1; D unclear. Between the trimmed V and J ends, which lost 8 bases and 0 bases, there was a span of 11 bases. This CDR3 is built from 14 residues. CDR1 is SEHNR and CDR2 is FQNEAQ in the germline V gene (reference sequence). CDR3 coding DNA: TGTGCCAGCGCAAGTCATAGCTCCTACAATGAGCAGTTCTTC. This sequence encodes CASASHSSYNEQFF. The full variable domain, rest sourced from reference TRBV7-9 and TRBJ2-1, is DTGVSQNPRHKITKRGQNVTFRCDPISEHNRLYWYRQTLGQGPEFLTYFQNEAQLEKSRLLSDRFSAERPKGSFSTLEIQRTEQGDSAMYLCASASHSSYNEQFFGPGTRLTVL.

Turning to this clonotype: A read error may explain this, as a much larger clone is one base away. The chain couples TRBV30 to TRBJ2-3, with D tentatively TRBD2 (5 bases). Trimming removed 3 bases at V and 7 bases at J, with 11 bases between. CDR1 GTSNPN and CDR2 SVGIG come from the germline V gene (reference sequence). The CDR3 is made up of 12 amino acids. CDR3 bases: TGTGCCTGGAGCCGAGAGGGTTATACGCAGTATTTT. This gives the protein CAWSREGYTQYF.

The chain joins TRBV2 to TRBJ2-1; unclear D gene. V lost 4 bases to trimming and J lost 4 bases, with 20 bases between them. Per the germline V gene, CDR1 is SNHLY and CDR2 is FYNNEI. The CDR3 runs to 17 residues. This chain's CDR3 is CASSARAPPGLYNEQFF. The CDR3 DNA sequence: TGTGCCAGCAGTGCTAGGGCCCCTCCGGGCCTTTACAATGAGCAGTTCTTC.

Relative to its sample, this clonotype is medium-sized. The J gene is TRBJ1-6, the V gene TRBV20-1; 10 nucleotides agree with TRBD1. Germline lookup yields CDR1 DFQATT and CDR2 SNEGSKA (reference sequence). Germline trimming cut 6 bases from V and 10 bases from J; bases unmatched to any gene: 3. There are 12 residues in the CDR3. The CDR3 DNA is TGCAGTGCCGGGACAGGGGACTCACCCCTCCACTTT. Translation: CSAGTGDSPLHF.

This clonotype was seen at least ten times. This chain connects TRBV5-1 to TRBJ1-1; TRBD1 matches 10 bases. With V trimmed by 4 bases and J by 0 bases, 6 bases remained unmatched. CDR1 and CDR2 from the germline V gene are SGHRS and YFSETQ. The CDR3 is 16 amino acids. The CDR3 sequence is CASSPGQGTLNTEAFF. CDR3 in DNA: TGCGCCAGCAGCCCGGGACAGGGGACTCTGAACACTGAAGCTTTCTTT.

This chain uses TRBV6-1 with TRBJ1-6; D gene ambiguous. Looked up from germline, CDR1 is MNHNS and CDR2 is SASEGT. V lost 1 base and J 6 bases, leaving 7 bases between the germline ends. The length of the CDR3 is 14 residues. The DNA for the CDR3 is TGTGCCAGCAGTGAAGTTATGCTTAATTCACCCCTCCACTTT. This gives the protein CASSEVMLNSPLHF.